This T cell receptor (beta chain) was recorded in a study of shared clonotypes between healthy human individuals. Several immunoSEQ 96-well plates shared each subset's DNA, each plate a replicate. It was around 190 ng DNA, about 30,000 T cell genomes, that sorted-subset replicate PCRs used. The data were produced by immunoSEQ multiplex PCR, yet TCRdb's version contains in-frame clones alone and is incomplete. The table records 850,000 to 1,200,000 clones, around 74% of them present only once. Study observations and caveats: When naive CD4 clonotypes were compared across a few donors, 5% to 5.5% were shared. Richness estimates generally favored naive over memory subsets.

V was trimmed by 6 bases and J by 7 bases, leaving 16 bases between them. The CDR3 totals 14 residues. CDR1 is MNHNS, CDR2 SASEGT, per germline. As for this clone: Its target is not known.

The specimen sequenced was memory CD4+ T cells sorted from blood. Subset denoted: CD45RA-negative fraction. This TCR was sampled from a man between 18 and 29 years old in good health. J is TRBJ1-5 and V is TRBV6-1, with unresolved D. This CDR3 reads CASSVGIPGQPQHF. The CDR3 DNA reads TGTGCCAGCAGCGTGGGTATTCCCGGCCAGCCCCAGCATTTT.